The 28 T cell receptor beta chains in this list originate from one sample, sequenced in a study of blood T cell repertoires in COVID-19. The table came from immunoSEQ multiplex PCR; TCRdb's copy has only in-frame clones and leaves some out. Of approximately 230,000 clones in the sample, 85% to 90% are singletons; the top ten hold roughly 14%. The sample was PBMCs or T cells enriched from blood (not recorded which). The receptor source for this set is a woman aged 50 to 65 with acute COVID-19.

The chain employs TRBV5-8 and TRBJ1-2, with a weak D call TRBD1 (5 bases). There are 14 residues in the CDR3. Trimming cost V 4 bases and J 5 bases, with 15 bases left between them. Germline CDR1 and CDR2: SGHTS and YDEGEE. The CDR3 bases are TGTGCCAGCAGCCCTGCGACAGAGTATTATGGCTACACCTTC. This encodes CASSPATEYYGYTF.

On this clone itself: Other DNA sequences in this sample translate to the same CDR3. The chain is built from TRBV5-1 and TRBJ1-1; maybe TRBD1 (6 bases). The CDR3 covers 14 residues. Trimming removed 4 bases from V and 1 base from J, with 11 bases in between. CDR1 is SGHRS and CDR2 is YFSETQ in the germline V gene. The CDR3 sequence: CASSLWTANTEAFF. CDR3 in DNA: TGCGCCAGCAGCCTATGGACAGCGAACACTGAAGCTTTCTTT.

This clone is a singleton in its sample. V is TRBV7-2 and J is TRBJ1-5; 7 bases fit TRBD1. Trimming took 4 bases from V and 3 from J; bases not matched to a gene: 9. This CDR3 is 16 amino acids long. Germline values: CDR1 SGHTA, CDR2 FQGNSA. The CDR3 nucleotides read TGTGCCAGCAGCTCACAGGGGCCCCCGCACAATCAGCCCCAGCATTTT. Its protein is CASSSQGPPHNQPQHF.

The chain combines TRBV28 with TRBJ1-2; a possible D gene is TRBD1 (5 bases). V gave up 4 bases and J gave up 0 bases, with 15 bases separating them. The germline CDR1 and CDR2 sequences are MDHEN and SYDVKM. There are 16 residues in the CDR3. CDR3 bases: TGTGCCAGCAGTTCCCTCGCCGGGACTTCTAACTATGGCTACACCTTC. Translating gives CASSSLAGTSNYGYTF.

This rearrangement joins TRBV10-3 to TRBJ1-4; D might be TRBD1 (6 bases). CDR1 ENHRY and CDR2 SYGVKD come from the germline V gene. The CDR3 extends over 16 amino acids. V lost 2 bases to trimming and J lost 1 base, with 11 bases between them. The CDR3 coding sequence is TGTGCCATCAGTGAGGCGGGGGGCTTAACTAATGAAAAACTGTTTTTT. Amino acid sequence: CAISEAGGLTNEKLFF.

This CDR3 is CASSLGIAGGQNEQFF. The DNA of the CDR3 is TGTGCCAGCAGCTTGGGGATAGCGGGAGGCCAGAATGAGCAGTTCTTC. This chain links TRBV5-8 with TRBJ2-1, with 10 bases aligning to TRBD2. Germline assignment: CDR1 SGHTS and CDR2 YDEGEE. This CDR3 spans 16 amino acids. V dropped 0 bases and J dropped 7; count of bases not matched to a gene: 7.

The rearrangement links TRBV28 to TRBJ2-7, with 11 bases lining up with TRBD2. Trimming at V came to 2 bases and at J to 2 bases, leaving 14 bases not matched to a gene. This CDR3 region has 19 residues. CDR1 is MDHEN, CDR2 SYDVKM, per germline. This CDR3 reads CASSLILVLAGGAPYEQYF. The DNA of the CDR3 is TGTGCCAGCAGTTTAATTCTGGTCCTAGCGGGAGGCGCCCCCTACGAGCAGTACTTC.

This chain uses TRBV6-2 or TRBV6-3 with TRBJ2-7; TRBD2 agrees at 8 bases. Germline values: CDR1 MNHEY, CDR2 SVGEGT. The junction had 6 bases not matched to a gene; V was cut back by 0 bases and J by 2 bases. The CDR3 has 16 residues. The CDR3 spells CASSYSASGFTYEQYF. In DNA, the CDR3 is TGTGCCAGCAGTTACTCGGCTAGCGGGTTTACCTACGAGCAGTACTTC.

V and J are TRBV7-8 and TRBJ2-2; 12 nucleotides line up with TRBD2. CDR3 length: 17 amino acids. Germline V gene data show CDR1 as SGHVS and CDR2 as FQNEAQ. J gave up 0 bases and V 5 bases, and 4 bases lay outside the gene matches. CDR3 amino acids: CASSHRLAGANTGELFF. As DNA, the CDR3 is TGTGCCAGCAGCCACAGACTAGCGGGGGCGAACACCGGGGAGCTGTTTTTT.

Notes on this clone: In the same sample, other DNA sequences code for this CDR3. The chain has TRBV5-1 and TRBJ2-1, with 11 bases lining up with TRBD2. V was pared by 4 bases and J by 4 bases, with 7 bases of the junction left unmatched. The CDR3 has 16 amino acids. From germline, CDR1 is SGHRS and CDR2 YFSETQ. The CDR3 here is CASSPPGLAGYNEQFF. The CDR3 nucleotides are TGCGCCAGCAGCCCCCCCGGACTAGCGGGTTACAATGAGCAGTTCTTC.

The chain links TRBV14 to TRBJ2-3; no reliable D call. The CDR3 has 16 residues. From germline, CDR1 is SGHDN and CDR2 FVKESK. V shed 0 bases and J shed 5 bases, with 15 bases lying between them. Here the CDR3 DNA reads TGTGCCAGCAGCCAAGAGGCAGCGATGTTCGGAGATACGCAGTATTTT. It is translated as CASSQEAAMFGDTQYF. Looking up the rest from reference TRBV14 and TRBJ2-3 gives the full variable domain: EAGVTQFPSHSVIEKGQTVTLRCDPISGHDNLYWYRRVMGKEIKFLLHFVKESKQDESGMPNNRFLAERTGGTYSTLKVQPAELEDSGVYFCASSQEAAMFGDTQYFGPGTRLTVL.

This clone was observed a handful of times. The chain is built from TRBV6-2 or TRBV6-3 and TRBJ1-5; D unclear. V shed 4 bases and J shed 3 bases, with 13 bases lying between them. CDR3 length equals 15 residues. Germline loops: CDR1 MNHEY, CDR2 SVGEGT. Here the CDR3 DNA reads TGTGCCAGCAGTTCTATCGGAGGGAACAATCAGCCCCAGCATTTT. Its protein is CASSSIGGNNQPQHF.

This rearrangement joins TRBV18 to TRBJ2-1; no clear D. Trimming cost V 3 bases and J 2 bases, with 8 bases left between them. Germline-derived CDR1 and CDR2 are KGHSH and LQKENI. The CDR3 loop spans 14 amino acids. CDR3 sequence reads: CASSPRGTYNEQFF. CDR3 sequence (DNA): TGTGCCAGCTCACCGCGCGGAACCTACAATGAGCAGTTCTTC.

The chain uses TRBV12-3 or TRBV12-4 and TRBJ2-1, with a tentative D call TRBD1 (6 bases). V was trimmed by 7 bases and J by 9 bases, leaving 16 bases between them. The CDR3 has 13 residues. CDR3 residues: CASNPPGVSEQFF. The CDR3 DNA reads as TGTGCCAGCAACCCCCCAGGGGTGTCTGAGCAGTTCTTC.

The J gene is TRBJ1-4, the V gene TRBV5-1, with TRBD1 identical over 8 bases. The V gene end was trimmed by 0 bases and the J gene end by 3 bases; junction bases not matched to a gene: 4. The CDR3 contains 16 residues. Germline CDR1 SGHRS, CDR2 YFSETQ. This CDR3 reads CASSLGQGAANEKLFF. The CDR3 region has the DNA TGCGCCAGCAGCTTGGGGCAGGGGGCAGCTAATGAAAAACTGTTTTTT.

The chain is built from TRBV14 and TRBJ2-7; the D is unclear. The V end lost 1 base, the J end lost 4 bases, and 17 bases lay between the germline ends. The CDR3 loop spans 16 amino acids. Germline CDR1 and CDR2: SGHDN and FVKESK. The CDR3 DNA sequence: TGTGCCAGCAGCCAAGGGAGAGGCCACCCTCCTTACGAGCAGTACTTC. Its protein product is CASSQGRGHPPYEQYF.

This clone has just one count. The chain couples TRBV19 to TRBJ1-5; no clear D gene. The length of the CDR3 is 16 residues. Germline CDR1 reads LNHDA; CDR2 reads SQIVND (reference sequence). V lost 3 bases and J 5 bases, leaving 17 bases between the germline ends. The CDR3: CASSIMGSDYYQPQHF. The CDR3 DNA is TGTGCCAGTAGTATCATGGGTTCGGACTATTATCAGCCCCAGCATTTT.

In nucleotides, the CDR3 is TGTGCCAGCTCACCATCTATAGCGGACACAGATACGCAGTATTTT. Translated, it gives CASSPSIADTDTQYF. The rearrangement links TRBV18 to TRBJ2-3, with a weak D call TRBD2 (6 bases). The CDR3 spans 15 residues. V lost 2 bases and J lost 2, with 11 bases in between. The germline V gene has CDR1 KGHSH and CDR2 LQKENI.

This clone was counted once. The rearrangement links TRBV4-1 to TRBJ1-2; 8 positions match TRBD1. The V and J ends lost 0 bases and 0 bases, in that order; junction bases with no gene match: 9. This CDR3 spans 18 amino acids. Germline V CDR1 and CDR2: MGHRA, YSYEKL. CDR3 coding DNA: TGCGCCAGCAGCCAAGATCCGGGCAGGGGGCGGGCTAACTATGGCTACACCTTC. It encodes CASSQDPGRGRANYGYTF.

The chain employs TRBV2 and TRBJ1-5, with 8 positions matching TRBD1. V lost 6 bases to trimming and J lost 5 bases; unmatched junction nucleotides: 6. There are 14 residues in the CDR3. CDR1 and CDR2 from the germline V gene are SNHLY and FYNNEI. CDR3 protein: CASREDRAYQPQHF. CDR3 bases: TGTGCCAGCAGAGAGGACAGGGCCTATCAGCCCCAGCATTTT.

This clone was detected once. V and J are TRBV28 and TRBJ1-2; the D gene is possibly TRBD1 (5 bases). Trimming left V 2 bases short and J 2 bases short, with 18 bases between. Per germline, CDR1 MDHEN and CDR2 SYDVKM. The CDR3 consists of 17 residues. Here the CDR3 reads CASSLRRGEGWNYGYTF. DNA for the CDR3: TGTGCCAGCAGTTTACGGAGGGGAGAGGGGTGGAACTATGGCTACACCTTC.

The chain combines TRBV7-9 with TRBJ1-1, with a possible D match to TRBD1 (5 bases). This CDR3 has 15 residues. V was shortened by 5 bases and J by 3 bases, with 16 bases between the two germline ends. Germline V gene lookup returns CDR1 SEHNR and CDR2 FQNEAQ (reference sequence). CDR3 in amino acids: CASSPPGVMDTEAFF. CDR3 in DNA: TGTGCCAGCAGCCCTCCGGGGGTCATGGACACTGAAGCTTTCTTT.

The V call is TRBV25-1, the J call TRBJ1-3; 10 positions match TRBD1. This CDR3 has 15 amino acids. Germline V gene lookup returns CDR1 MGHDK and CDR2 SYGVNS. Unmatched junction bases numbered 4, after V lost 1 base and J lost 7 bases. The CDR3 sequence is CASSEFGTGANTIYF. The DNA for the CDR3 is TGTGCCAGCAGTGAATTCGGGACAGGGGCTAACACCATATATTTT.

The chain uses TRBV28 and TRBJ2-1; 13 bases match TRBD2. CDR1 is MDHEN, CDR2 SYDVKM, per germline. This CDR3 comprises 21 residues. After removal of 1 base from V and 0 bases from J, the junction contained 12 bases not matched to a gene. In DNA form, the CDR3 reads TGTGCCAGCAGTTTATTACCTCCGGGACTAGCGGGACCCCTCTCCTACAATGAGCAGTTCTTC. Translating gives CASSLLPPGLAGPLSYNEQFF. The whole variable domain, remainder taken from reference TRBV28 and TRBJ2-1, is DVKVTQSSRYLVKRTGEKVFLECVQDMDHENMFWYRQDPGLGLRLIYFSYDVKMKEKGDIPEGYSVSREKKERFSLILESASTNQTSMYLCASSLLPPGLAGPLSYNEQFFGPGTRLTVL.

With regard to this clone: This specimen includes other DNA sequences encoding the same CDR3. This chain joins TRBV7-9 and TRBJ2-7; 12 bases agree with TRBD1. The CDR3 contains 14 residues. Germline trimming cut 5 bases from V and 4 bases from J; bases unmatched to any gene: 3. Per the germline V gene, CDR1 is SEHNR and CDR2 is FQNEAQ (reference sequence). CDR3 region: CASSLGQGAYEQYF. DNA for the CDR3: TGTGCCAGCAGCCTGGGACAGGGGGCTTACGAGCAGTACTTC.

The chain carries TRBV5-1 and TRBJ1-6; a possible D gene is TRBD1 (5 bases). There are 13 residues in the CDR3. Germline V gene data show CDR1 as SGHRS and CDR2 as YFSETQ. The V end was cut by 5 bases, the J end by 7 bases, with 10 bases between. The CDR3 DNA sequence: TGCGCCAGCAGGGGGCCCCTAAATTCACCCCTCCACTTT. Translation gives CASRGPLNSPLHF.

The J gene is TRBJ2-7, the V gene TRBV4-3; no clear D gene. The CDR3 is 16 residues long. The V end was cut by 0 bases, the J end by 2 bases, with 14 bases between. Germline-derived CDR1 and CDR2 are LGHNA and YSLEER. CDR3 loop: CASSQDSLGRTYEQYF. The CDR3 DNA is TGCGCCAGCAGCCAAGATTCCCTCGGCAGGACCTACGAGCAGTACTTC.

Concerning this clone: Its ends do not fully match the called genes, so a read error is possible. CDR3 sequence: CASSSSNEQFF. CDR3 bases: TGTGCCAGCAGCTCCTCCAATGAGCAGTTCTTC. V usage is TRBV7-3 and J usage is TRBJ2-1; D remains unclear. Germline V gene data show CDR1 as SGHTA and CDR2 as FQGTGA. This CDR3 contains 11 residues.